Sequencing of this T cell receptor beta chain was carried out in a study of cytomegalovirus exposure and HLA in healthy donors. Both 60 Vbeta primers and 13 Jbeta primers went into the PCR. Clones were sequenced by immunoSEQ multiplex PCR, and TCRdb holds only the in-frame ones, with some missing. The data contain 100,000 to 150,000 clones, about 78% of them singletons. This clone is a singleton in its sample. Its antigen is not identified. Findings and caveats of the study: When a later analysis was performed, an Asian-associated ancestry cluster reportedly had fewer N-insertions than the 666-donor mean. Certain indistinguishable V segments, among them TRBV6-2 and TRBV6-3, were excluded. V- and J-gene trimming of TCR beta was linked (in a later analysis) to a missense DCLRE1C variant.

The germline gives CDR1 LGHNA, CDR2 YNFKEQ. Trimming stripped 0 bases from V and 4 bases from J, with 13 bases between. This CDR3 is built from 15 residues. The sequence came from a female donor in good health and CMV-seronegative. The V and J genes are TRBV4-2 and TRBJ2-7; a weak D match, TRBD2 (5 bases). The sequencing input was PBMCs. The CDR3 here is CASSQDLVSGYEQYF. For the CDR3, the DNA is TGTGCCAGCAGCCAAGATCTAGTCTCGGGGTACGAGCAGTACTTC.